A single sample gave rise to the 14 T cell receptor beta chains below, sequenced in a study of blood T cell repertoires in COVID-19. Generated by immunoSEQ multiplex PCR, the TCRdb table keeps only in-frame clones and is missing some. The sample contains 250,000 to 300,000 clones, around 90% of which appear only once. Specimen: peripheral blood. These receptors originate from a woman in her forties or fifties who had recovered from COVID-19.

This rearrangement joins TRBV5-1 to TRBJ1-1; D is unresolved. Germline V CDR1 and CDR2: SGHRS, YFSETQ. The CDR3 length is 14 residues. Trimming pared 4 bases from V and 5 bases from J, leaving 15 bases between. The CDR3 nucleotides read TGCGCCAGCAGCGTGGACGGTCCCGATACTGAAGCTTTCTTT. Translated: CASSVDGPDTEAFF.

The table lists this clone with a count of one. The chain carries TRBV5-1 and TRBJ1-2; TRBD1 matches at 9 bases. The CDR3 totals 13 residues. V shed 4 bases and J 6 bases; nucleotides not matched to a gene: 4. Germline CDR1 reads SGHRS; CDR2 reads YFSETQ. CDR3 sequence: CASSEGTGNGYTF. DNA of the CDR3: TGCGCCAGCAGCGAGGGGACAGGGAATGGCTACACCTTC.

In DNA form, the CDR3 reads TGCGCCAGCCGTAGGGAAGTGCAGGGCAACTATGGCTACACCTTC. The encoded protein is CASRREVQGNYGYTF. This chain joins TRBV5-1 and TRBJ1-2; tentative D call: TRBD1 (5 bases). The germline V and J ends were trimmed by 7 bases and 2 bases, with 18 bases remaining between them. The CDR3 covers 15 residues. Germline V gives CDR1 SGHRS, CDR2 YFSETQ.

This chain links TRBV5-1 with TRBJ2-7, with 9 bases lining up with TRBD1. The CDR3 is made up of 15 amino acids. The junction had 4 bases not matched to a gene; V was cut back by 0 bases and J by 3 bases. Germline values: CDR1 SGHRS, CDR2 YFSETQ. CDR3 bases: TGCGCCAGCAGCTTGGGGGACAGGGTGGGCTACGAGCAGTACTTC. Its translation is CASSLGDRVGYEQYF.

This rearrangement joins TRBV3-1 (or the pseudogene TRBV3-2) to TRBJ2-6, with D possibly TRBD1 on 5 matching bases. V was clipped by 1 base and J by 4 bases, with 14 bases between them. The CDR3 length is 17 residues. From germline, CDR1 is LGHDT and CDR2 YNNKEL (reference sequence). The CDR3 loop reads CASSQGQGRIGANVLTF. CDR3 nucleotides: TGTGCCAGCAGCCAAGGGCAGGGAAGGATCGGGGCCAACGTCCTGACTTTC.

The gene calls are TRBV30 and TRBJ1-2; D is perhaps TRBD1 (6 bases). V was cut by 7 bases and J by 3 bases, with 15 bases left in between. Per germline, CDR1 GTSNPN and CDR2 SVGIG (reference sequence). The CDR3 is made up of 13 amino acids. The CDR3 loop reads CAYKLRGDYGYTF. The DNA for the CDR3 is TGTGCCTATAAACTCAGGGGTGACTATGGCTACACCTTC.

This sequence joins TRBV27 and TRBJ1-2, with D hard to call. There are 14 residues in the CDR3. CDR1 is MNHEY and CDR2 is SMNVEV in the germline V gene (reference sequence). V gave up 5 bases and J gave up 4 bases, with 14 bases separating them. CDR3 DNA sequence: TGTGCCAGCAGTCCAGCGGACGGGTCCTATGGCTACACCTTC. Protein product: CASSPADGSYGYTF.

The V and J genes are TRBV7-9 and TRBJ1-4; 11 bases align to TRBD1. Losses at the gene ends were 2 bases for V and 8 bases for J; bases not matched to a gene: 7. The CDR3 covers 16 residues. CDR1 is SEHNR and CDR2 is FQNEAQ in the germline V gene (reference sequence). CDR3 in DNA: TGTGCCAGCAGCTTACCAACCGGGACAGGGGGAGAAAAACTGTTTTTT. Protein product: CASSLPTGTGGEKLFF.

The chain employs TRBV30 and TRBJ2-1; 10 bases match TRBD1. The germline CDR1 and CDR2 sequences are GTSNPN and SVGIG (reference sequence). J lost 7 bases, V lost 0 bases, and 6 bases had no gene match. The CDR3 contains 15 residues. In DNA, the CDR3 is TGTGCCTGGAGTGTACGGCCGGGACAGGGGAATGAGCAGTTCTTC. It encodes CAWSVRPGQGNEQFF.

The rearrangement links TRBV9 to TRBJ1-2; D possibly corresponds to TRBD1 (5 bases). Germline V lookup: CDR1 SGDLS, CDR2 YYNGEE. The CDR3 extends over 15 amino acids. Deletions cut 0 bases from V and 1 base from J, with 10 bases between. The CDR3 DNA reads as TGTGCCAGCAGCGTAGCGGTGGGGCTTAACTATGGCTACACCTTC. Protein sequence: CASSVAVGLNYGYTF.

This clone has a single count. V and J are TRBV5-1 and TRBJ2-1; D perhaps matches TRBD1 (5 bases). The CDR3 is 16 amino acids. Trimming pared 0 bases from V and 1 base from J, leaving 11 bases between. Per the germline V gene, CDR1 is SGHRS and CDR2 is YFSETQ. Written as DNA, the CDR3 is TGCGCCAGCAGCTTGGCCTATAGGGGATCCTACAATGAGCAGTTCTTC. It translates to CASSLAYRGSYNEQFF.

This clone showed up just a few times. This chain connects TRBV18 to TRBJ1-4; the match to TRBD1 covers 7 bases. Per the germline V gene, CDR1 is KGHSH and CDR2 is LQKENI. This CDR3 contains 15 residues. After removal of 1 base from V and 10 bases from J, the junction contained 9 bases not matched to a gene. The CDR3 nucleotides are TGTGCCAGCTCACCACGACAGGGAGGTGAGGGAAAACTGTTTTTT. It encodes CASSPRQGGEGKLFF.

This clone was seen a single time. The V gene is TRBV6-5, the J gene TRBJ1-5, with 9 bases fitting TRBD1. Germline CDR1 is MNHEY and CDR2 is SVGAGI. V dropped 6 bases and J dropped 0; count of bases not matched to a gene: 3. The CDR3 is made up of 15 amino acids. The CDR3 sequence is CASRRTGVSNQPQHF. DNA of the CDR3: TGTGCCAGCAGGCGGACAGGGGTTAGCAATCAGCCCCAGCATTTT.

This chain joins TRBV28 and TRBJ2-7, with D hard to call. The CDR3 consists of 13 residues. V lost 5 bases to trimming and J lost 1 base, with 9 bases between them. CDR1 MDHEN and CDR2 SYDVKM come from the germline V gene. The CDR3 DNA is TGTGCCAGCAGTCAGACACCATCCTACGAGCAGTACTTC. The encoded protein is CASSQTPSYEQYF.